A selection of T cell receptor beta chains follows, all from one sample in a study of T cell repertoires in cytomegalovirus infection. MiXCR was run by TCRdb on the reads, yielding one entry per CDR3 protein. This sample yields approximately 910,000 distinct CDR3 sequences, of which roughly a third are seen a single time; 13% belongs to the top ten. Which antigens these TCRs recognize remains unknown. The material was cultured CD8+ T cells from PBMCs, obtained from culture after CMV antigen stimulation. These receptors came from a human donor in good health (CMV status not recorded). Some clones in this sample may be carry-over from other donors' samples. CDR3s leave out the opening cysteine and the closing phenylalanine or tryptophan.

v_call	j_call	cdr3_aa
TRBV11-2	TRBJ1-2	ASSLGPPGQGAYGYT
TRBV3-1	TRBJ2-7	VSSQAPVAGGPYEQY
TRBV11-3	TRBJ2-7	ASSRGFGVDFKSYEQY
TRBV7-9	TRBJ2-2	ASSLGMSPGELF
TRBV7-9	TRBJ1-3	ASNSLTGSGNTIY
TRBV27	TRBJ1-1	ASSLSGGRAEAL
TRBV6-6	TRBJ2-1	ASTSGGRNEQF
TRBV27	TRBJ2-2	ASTTGEFFYTGELF
TRBV7-2	TRBJ1-1	ASSFGHGITEAF
TRBV19	TRBJ1-5	ARWRGGIALYSNQPQH
TRBV7-6	TRBJ2-6	ASSLLSLGVPSGANVLT
TRBV6-1	TRBJ2-2	AGSDRESTGELF
TRBV7-2	TRBJ2-5	ASSEVAGAETQY
TRBV28	TRBJ1-2	ASSLSPDREYGYT
TRBV7-6	TRBJ1-1	ACSLSDNTEAF
TRBV7-8	TRBJ1-1	ASSPWTGADTEAF
TRBV6-5	TRBJ2-4	ASSYAGKNIQY
TRBV29-1	TRBJ2-7	SVGSVNREQY
TRBV28	TRBJ1-6	ASSFQTGLDSPLH
TRBV7-2	TRBJ1-2	ASSFFGSDGYT
TRBV27	TRBJ2-1	ASSLSAPQGTQF
TRBV4-3	TRBJ2-5	ASSQDLGQETQY
TRBV11-2	TRBJ1-5	ASSLGGGGHQPQH
TRBV4-1	TRBJ2-7	ASSQEDSSYEQY
TRBV6-2/TRBV6-3	TRBJ2-7	ATGQPPGDEQY
TRBV12-3/TRBV12-4	TRBJ2-4	ASSSGPPVY
TRBV6-5	TRBJ2-7	ATSPGAYEQY
TRBV25-1	TRBJ2-1	ATQGGSRYNEQF
TRBV10-3	TRBJ1-1	AASGNTEAF
TRBV9	TRBJ1-1	ASSGGFMNTEAF
TRBV13	TRBJ2-2	ASGQGALYTGELF
TRBV3-1	TRBJ2-5	ASSQGLVRETQY
TRBV4-1	TRBJ2-1	ASSQAPSGEYNEQF
TRBV9	TRBJ1-2	ASRGTGGPSANYGYT
TRBV6-1	TRBJ1-1	ATLTGQNTEAF
TRBV5-6	TRBJ1-2	ASSSPDRRPLYGYT
TRBV6-5	TRBJ2-3	ASSYTSGQGLDTQY
TRBV27	TRBJ1-2	ASSFTGAGYGYT
TRBV7-4	TRBJ2-1	ASSPSEILNEQF
TRBV5-5	TRBJ1-2	ASSTRGTVDGYT
TRBV24-1	TRBJ1-1	ATRGTEAF
TRBV28	TRBJ1-5	ASSLSHSEWGPQH
TRBV29-1	TRBJ1-6	SVRTGTSFALH
TRBV7-2	TRBJ2-3	ASSLDAAGVSTDTQY
TRBV6-2/TRBV6-3	TRBJ1-1	ASRRQGVTEAF
TRBV27	TRBJ2-3	ASTPDWLRSSTDTQY
TRBV7-6	TRBJ2-2	ASSSLLSLTGELF
TRBV4-1	TRBJ1-2	VSSQVSVQSYGYT
TRBV27	TRBJ1-2	ASSLGGDRYYGYT
TRBV5-1	TRBJ2-1	ASSPGTVGFNEQF
TRBV11-2	TRBJ2-2	ASSLATSGGDGELF
TRBV3-1	TRBJ1-5	ASSRSEDQPQH